The rows below give T cell receptor beta chains drawn from one sample of a study of regulatory T cells in long-lasting Graves disease. TCRdb called the multiplex PCR reads again in MiXCR, with one record for every CDR3 protein. The table shows 650,000 to 700,000 distinct CDR3 sequences, with around 30% occurring only once. The specimen comprised peripheral blood mononuclear cells (PBMCs), sampled when the disease was refractory, from a patient treated with antithyroid drugs. These receptor sequences come from a female donor with Graves disease. Each CDR3 is given with its conserved first and last residue. The D gene is left open where the match is weak. Clone sizes are given selectively: once, few, many, or a class where the clone is expanded.

V gene,D gene,J gene,clone size,CDR3 protein,CDR3 DNA
TRBV20-1,.,TRBJ1-5,few,CSAGPRQGSNQPQHF,TGCAGTGCTGGCCCTCGCCAAGGGAGCAATCAGCCCCAGCATTTT
TRBV6-5,TRBD1,TRBJ1-1,few,CASSSIDRGTEAFF,TGTGCCAGCAGTTCGATTGACAGGGGTACTGAAGCTTTCTTT
TRBV20-1,.,TRBJ2-7,few,CSARRDYEQYF,TGCAGTGCCAGAAGGGACTACGAGCAGTACTTC
TRBV29-1,TRBD2,TRBJ2-1,few,CSVASGHHYNEQFF,TGCAGCGTTGCTAGCGGGCACCACTACAATGAGCAGTTCTTC
TRBV20-1,.,TRBJ1-2,.,CSAPAYNYGYTF,TGCAGTGCTCCGGCTTACAACTATGGCTACACCTTC
TRBV20-1,TRBD1,TRBJ2-5,.,CSASGTGGAGTQYF,TGCAGTGCTAGCGGGACAGGGGGCGCGGGGACCCAGTACTTC
TRBV6-1,.,TRBJ1-5,.,CASSERETQSYSNQPQHF,TGTGCCAGCAGTGAAAGGGAGACGCAGAGTTATAGCAATCAGCCCCAGCATTTT
TRBV18,.,TRBJ1-1,many,CASSMRRQANTEAFF,TGTGCCAGCTCAATGCGACGGCAAGCGAACACTGAAGCTTTCTTT
TRBV28,TRBD1,TRBJ1-2,many,CASSFSTGGEGYTF,TGTGCCAGCAGTTTTTCCACAGGGGGCGAAGGCTACACCTTC
TRBV6-2/TRBV6-3,TRBD2,TRBJ2-2,.,CASNNQRGPTGELFF,TGTGCCAGCAATAACCAGCGGGGCCCCACCGGAGAGCTGTTTTTT
TRBV28,.,TRBJ1-2,few,CASSLRYGGYGYTF,TGTGCCAGCAGTCTACGATATGGGGGCTATGGCTACACCTTC
TRBV20-1,.,TRBJ1-5,.,CSARELQGSNQPQHF,TGCAGTGCTAGAGAGCTACAGGGAAGCAATCAGCCCCAGCATTTT
TRBV3-1,.,TRBJ1-5,.,CASSQDSTATQHF,TGTGCCAGCAGCCAAGATTCCACCGCTACCCAGCATTTT
TRBV5-1,TRBD2,TRBJ2-2,few,CASSWIAGGNTGELFF,TGCGCCAGCAGCTGGATAGCGGGAGGGAACACCGGGGAGCTGTTTTTT
TRBV2,.,TRBJ2-3,.,CASRDQGSTDTQYF,TGTGCCAGCAGAGACCAAGGTAGCACAGATACGCAGTATTTT
TRBV6-1,TRBD2,TRBJ2-5,many,CASSERTSGDQETQYF,TGTGCCAGCAGTGAACGAACTAGCGGGGACCAAGAGACCCAGTACTTC
TRBV5-5,TRBD1,TRBJ2-1,.,CASSSPGTGSLADEQFF,TGTGCCAGCAGCTCTCCCGGGACAGGGAGCCTCGCGGATGAGCAGTTCTTC
TRBV12-3/TRBV12-4,.,TRBJ2-7,few,CASSLRGNYEQYF,TGTGCCAGCAGTTTAAGGGGGAACTACGAGCAGTACTTC
TRBV20-1,TRBD1,TRBJ2-7,few,CSAPDRGNYEQYF,TGCAGTGCGCCGGACAGGGGGAACTACGAGCAGTACTTC
TRBV5-5,.,TRBJ2-7,.,CASSLDRPAVYEQYF,TGTGCCAGCAGCTTGGACCGTCCAGCGGTTTACGAGCAGTACTTC
TRBV2,TRBD1,TRBJ1-6,few,CASLRPTGVNSPLHF,TGTGCCAGCCTGCGGCCGACAGGGGTAAATTCACCCCTCCACTTT
TRBV10-1,.,TRBJ1-5,.,CASSESPEDKEGGQPQHF,TGCGCCAGCAGTGAGTCCCCTGAAGACAAGGAAGGGGGTCAGCCCCAGCATTTT
TRBV27,.,TRBJ1-2,.,CASSSSSGEDGYTF,TGTGCCAGCAGTTCATCTTCAGGGGAGGATGGCTACACCTTC
TRBV2,.,TRBJ1-4,.,CASNGGSQNEKLSF,TGTGCCAGTAACGGGGGCTCCCAAAATGAAAAACTGTCTTTT
TRBV19,.,TRBJ1-1,few,CASSISELNTEAFF,TGTGCCAGTAGTATATCTGAACTGAACACTGAAGCTTTCTTT
TRBV2,.,TRBJ1-1,many,CASRAPGQASTEAFF,TGTGCCAGCAGGGCCCCGGGCCAAGCGAGCACTGAAGCTTTCTTT
TRBV2,TRBD1,TRBJ2-2,few,CASSELRWQGEWELFF,TGTGCCAGCAGTGAACTGCGGTGGCAGGGGGAATGGGAGCTGTTTTTT
TRBV12-3/TRBV12-4,TRBD1,TRBJ2-2,many,CASSLRQGPGGGELFF,TGTGCCAGCAGTCTTCGACAGGGCCCGGGCGGCGGGGAGCTGTTTTTT
TRBV6-5,.,TRBJ1-1,.,CASSWQGKTEAFF,TGTGCCAGCAGTTGGCAGGGTAAGACTGAAGCTTTCTTT
TRBV2,.,TRBJ1-1,.,CASSEQLNTEASF,TGTGCCAGCAGTGAACAACTGAACACTGAAGCTTCCTTT
TRBV5-1,.,TRBJ1-2,.,CASSLPDRMRGYTF,TGCGCCAGCAGCTTGCCCGACAGGATGCGCGGCTACACCTTC
TRBV2,.,TRBJ1-5,many,CASTQSLGSNQPQHF,TGTGCCAGCACCCAAAGCCTTGGCAGTAATCAGCCCCAGCATTTT
TRBV28,TRBD1,TRBJ1-5,.,CASSLGGQGLPQHF,TGTGCCAGCAGTTTAGGTGGACAGGGGCTGCCCCAGCATTTT
TRBV29-1,TRBD1,TRBJ1-4,.,CSVTQGEKLFF,TGCAGCGTGACACAGGGGGAAAAACTGTTTTTT
TRBV20-1,TRBD1,TRBJ2-7,few,CSARLDREGGYEQYF,TGCAGTGCTAGACTCGACAGGGAAGGGGGTTACGAGCAGTACTTC
TRBV20-1,.,TRBJ2-5,.,CSAINQETQYF,TGCAGTGCTATTAACCAAGAGACCCAGTACTTC
TRBV15,TRBD1,TRBJ1-6,.,CATSRDRGQSNSPLHF,TGTGCCACCAGCAGAGATAGGGGGCAATCCAATTCACCCCTCCACTTT
TRBV27,.,TRBJ1-1,.,CASSNRNEAFF,TGTGCCAGCAGCAACAGAAATGAAGCTTTCTTT